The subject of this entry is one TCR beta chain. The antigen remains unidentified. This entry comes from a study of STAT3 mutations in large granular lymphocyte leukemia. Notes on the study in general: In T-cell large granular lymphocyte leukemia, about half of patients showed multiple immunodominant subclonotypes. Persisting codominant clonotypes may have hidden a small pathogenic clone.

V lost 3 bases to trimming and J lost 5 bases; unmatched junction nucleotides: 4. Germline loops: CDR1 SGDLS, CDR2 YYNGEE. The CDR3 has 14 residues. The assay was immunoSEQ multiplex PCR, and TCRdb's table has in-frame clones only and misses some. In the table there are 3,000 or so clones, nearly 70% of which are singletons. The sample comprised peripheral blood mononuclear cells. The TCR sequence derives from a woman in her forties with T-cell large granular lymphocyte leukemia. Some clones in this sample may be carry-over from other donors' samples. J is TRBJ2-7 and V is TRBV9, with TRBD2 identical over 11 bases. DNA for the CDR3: TGTGCCAGCAGCGGACTAGCGGGACTCGACGAGCAGTACTTC. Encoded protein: CASSGLAGLDEQYF.